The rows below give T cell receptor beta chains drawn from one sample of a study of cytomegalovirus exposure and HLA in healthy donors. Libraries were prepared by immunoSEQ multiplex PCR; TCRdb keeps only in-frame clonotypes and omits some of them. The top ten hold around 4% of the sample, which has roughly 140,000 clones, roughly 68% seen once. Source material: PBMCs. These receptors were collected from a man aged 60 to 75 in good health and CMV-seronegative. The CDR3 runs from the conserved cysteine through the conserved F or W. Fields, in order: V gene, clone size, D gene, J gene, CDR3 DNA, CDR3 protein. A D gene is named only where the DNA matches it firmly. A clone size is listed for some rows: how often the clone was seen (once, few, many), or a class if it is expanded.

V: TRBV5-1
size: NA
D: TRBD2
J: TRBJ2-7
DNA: TGCGCCAGCAGCGGCGGGAGATACGAGCAGTACTTC
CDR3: CASSGGRYEQYF

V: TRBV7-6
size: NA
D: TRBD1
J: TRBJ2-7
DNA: TGTGCCAGCAGCCGACAGGGGACAGACTACGAGCAGTACTTC
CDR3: CASSRQGTDYEQYF

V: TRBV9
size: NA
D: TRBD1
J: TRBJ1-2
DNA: TGTGCCAGCAGCGCCCTAGGACAGGGGTTTGGCTACACCTTC
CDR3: CASSALGQGFGYTF

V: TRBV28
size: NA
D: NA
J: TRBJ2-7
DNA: TGTGCCACCCTTAAGGGGTTCGGCGAGCAGTACTTC
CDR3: CATLKGFGEQYF

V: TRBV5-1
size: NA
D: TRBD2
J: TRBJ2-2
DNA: TGCGCCAGCACCCGGTATACTAGCGGGAGTAGTACCGGGGAGCTGTTTTTT
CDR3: CASTRYTSGSSTGELFF

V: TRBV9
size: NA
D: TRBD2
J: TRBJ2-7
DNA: TGTGCCAGCAGCGTAGAGGCTAGCGGGACCTACGAGCAGTACTTC
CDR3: CASSVEASGTYEQYF

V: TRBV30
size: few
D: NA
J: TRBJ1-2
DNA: TGTGCCTGGAGTGGGGCAGGGGCGGACTATGGCTACACCTTC
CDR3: CAWSGAGADYGYTF

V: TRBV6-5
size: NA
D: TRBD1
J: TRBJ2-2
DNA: TGTGCCAGCAAAACAGGGGGCACCGGGGAGCTGTTTTTT
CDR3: CASKTGGTGELFF

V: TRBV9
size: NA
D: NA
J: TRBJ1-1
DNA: TGTGCCAGCAGCATAACAGGGACGCCGAACACTGAAGCTTTCTTT
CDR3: CASSITGTPNTEAFF

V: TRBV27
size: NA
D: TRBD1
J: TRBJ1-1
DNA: TGTGCCAGCAGTGCTGCGACAGGGTGGACTGAAGCTTTCTTT
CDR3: CASSAATGWTEAFF

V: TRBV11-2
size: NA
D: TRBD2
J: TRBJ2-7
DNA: TGTGCCAGCAGCTTAGGGCTAGCGGACGGATACGAGCAGTACTTC
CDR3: CASSLGLADGYEQYF

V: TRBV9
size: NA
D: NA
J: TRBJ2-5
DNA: TGTGCCAGCAGCCCCTGGACACGCTCGGATGAGACCCAGTACTTC
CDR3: CASSPWTRSDETQYF

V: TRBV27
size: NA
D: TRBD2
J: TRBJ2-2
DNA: TGTGCCAGCAGTCCTAGCGGGAGGGGGGCCGGGGAGCTGTTTTTT
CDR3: CASSPSGRGAGELFF

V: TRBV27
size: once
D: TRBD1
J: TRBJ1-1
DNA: TGTGCCAGCAGTTTCACAGGGGCCCCGGTCACTGAAGCTTTCTTT
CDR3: CASSFTGAPVTEAFF

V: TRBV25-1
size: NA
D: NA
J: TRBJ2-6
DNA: TGTGCCAGCAGTGAATACAGGGGGGCTGGGGCCAACGTCCTGACTTTC
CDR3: CASSEYRGAGANVLTF

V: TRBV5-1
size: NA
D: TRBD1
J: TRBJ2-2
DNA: TGCGCCAGCAGCTACCTACAGGGGAAATCCGGGGAGCTGTTTTTT
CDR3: CASSYLQGKSGELFF